The 29 T cell receptor beta chains given below trace back to one sample, sequenced in a study of beta chain features in type 1 diabetes (dated by TCRdb to 2016 to 2019). Receptors were amplified or captured by the immunoSEQ multiplex PCR assay. The entire isolated RNA was reverse transcribed using the High Capacity cDNA Reverse Transcription Kit, and thus expressed TCRB transcripts were sequenced. TCRdb took over this immuneACCESS table, retaining in-frame rearrangements with V and J assigned. Such tables are incomplete; in checked studies, under half of the missing clones stem from an unresolved V gene, and the remainder is unexplained. In this sample the table shows hundreds of thousands of clones, over 9.5% of which occur a single time. The ten largest clones represent more than 0.015% of the sample. The source material was naive CD4+ T cells from blood. Per the publication, the cell subset or site label means: true naive CD4+ T cells. These receptors all come from a man aged 18 to 29 in good health.

This clone occurred a few times. V gene TRBV5-4 combines with J gene TRBJ2-3, with TRBD1 matching over 8 bases. The length of the CDR3 is 15 residues. CDR1 and CDR2 (germline): SGHNT, YYREEE (reference sequence). J gave up 11 bases and V 3 bases, and 14 bases lay outside the gene matches. DNA for the CDR3: TGTGCCAGCAGCTCGCAGAGACAGGGGTATATGGAGCAGTATTTT. Amino acids: CASSSQRQGYMEQYF. Combining the CDR3 with reference TRBV5-4 and TRBJ2-3 gives the whole variable domain ETGVTQSPTHLIKTRGQQVTLRCSSQSGHNTVSWYQQALGQGPQFIFQYYREEENGRGNFPPRFSGLQFPNYSSELNVNALELDDSALYLCASSSQRQGYMEQYFGPGTRLTVL.

In the case of this clone: Other DNA sequences from this sample encode an identical CDR3 as well. J is TRBJ1-1 and V is TRBV28; possible D gene TRBD1, 6 bases. The V gene's germline CDR1 is MDHEN and CDR2 SYDVKM. The CDR3 runs to 12 residues. Trimming left V 5 bases short and J 5 bases short, with 9 bases between. CDR3 sequence (DNA): TGTGCCAGCAGTACAGGGTATACTGAAGCTTTCTTT. Translating it yields CASSTGYTEAFF.

The J gene is TRBJ2-3, the V gene TRBV6-5, with D possibly being TRBD2 (5 bases). The V gene lost 2 bases and the J gene lost 5 bases, with 11 bases spanning the gap. CDR3 length: 14 residues. Germline V gene sequence: CDR1 MNHEY, CDR2 SVGAGI. The DNA of the CDR3 is TGTGCCAGCAGTTACGGGCTAGCTGGAGATACGCAGTATTTT. Translated, it gives CASSYGLAGDTQYF.

The chain combines TRBV9 with TRBJ1-6; 10 bases map to TRBD1. The CDR3 sequence is 18 residues long. CDR1 is SGDLS and CDR2 is YYNGEE in the germline V gene. J gave up 4 bases and V 4 bases, and 11 bases lay outside the gene matches. DNA for the CDR3: TGTGCCAGCAGCTCGTCCCGGGACAGGGGAGATTATAATTCACCCCTCCACTTT. Translated, it gives CASSSSRDRGDYNSPLHF.

The chain couples TRBV7-2 to TRBJ1-1; D unclear. The CDR3 loop spans 13 amino acids. V was cut by 5 bases and J by 1 base, with 8 bases left in between. CDR1 SGHTA and CDR2 FQGNSA come from the germline V gene. CDR3 sequence: CASSLNRNTEAFF. The CDR3 nucleotides read TGTGCCAGCAGCCTTAACAGGAACACTGAAGCTTTCTTT.

This clone came up a few times. V gene TRBV18 combines with J gene TRBJ2-3; 7 nucleotides match TRBD2. Germline CDR1 reads KGHSH; CDR2 reads LQKENI. The ends lost 3 bases at V and 2 bases at J; junction bases unmatched: 5. The CDR3 length is 15 residues. DNA for the CDR3: TGTGCCAGCTCACCTATTAGCGGGTTCACAGATACGCAGTATTTT. Translating it yields CASSPISGFTDTQYF.

V gene TRBV7-2 combines with J gene TRBJ2-1, with D maybe TRBD2 (6 bases). The length of the CDR3 is 15 residues. Trimming shortened V by 6 bases and J by 7 bases, and 19 bases separated the two germline ends. CDR1 and CDR2 (germline): SGHTA, FQGNSA. CDR3 protein: CASRMGGDIDNEQFF. In DNA form, the CDR3 reads TGTGCCAGCAGGATGGGGGGAGATATCGATAATGAGCAGTTCTTC.

This clone has just a few counts. The rearrangement joins TRBV7-6 to TRBJ1-5, with D perhaps matching TRBD1 (5 bases). CDR3 size: 14 residues. Germline V lookup: CDR1 SGHVS, CDR2 FNYEAQ. With 4 bases removed from V and 3 bases from J, the gap between germline ends came to 10 bases. CDR3 sequence (DNA): TGTGCCAGCAGCTCTACAGGAGACAATCAGCCCCAGCATTTT. Translating it yields CASSSTGDNQPQHF. The variable domain in full, with the rest retrieved from reference TRBV7-6 and TRBJ1-5, is GAGVSQSPRYKVTKRGQDVALRCDPISGHVSLYWYRQALGQGPEFLTYFNYEAQQDKSGLPNDRFSAERPEGSISTLTIQRTEQRDSAMYRCASSSTGDNQPQHFGDGTRLSIL.

The rearrangement links TRBV5-1 to TRBJ1-2; maybe TRBD1 (6 bases). Trimming pared 3 bases from V and 14 bases from J, leaving 20 bases between. Germline V gives CDR1 SGHRS, CDR2 YFSETQ. The CDR3 has 13 amino acids. The CDR3 nucleotides are TGCGCCAGCAGCTCCCACCCGGGACAACGCTTAACCTTC. It translates to CASSSHPGQRLTF.

As regards this clone: Its ends do not fully match the called genes, so a read error is possible. The chain carries TRBV7-7 and TRBJ1-4; no reliable D call. CDR3 length equals 13 residues. Germline V gives CDR1 SSHAT, CDR2 FNYEAQ (reference sequence). The DNA of the CDR3 is TGTGCTAGCAGCAAACACCTGGAGGAAAAACTGTTTTTT. As protein: CASSKHLEEKLFF.

This clone was detected a few times. This rearrangement joins TRBV18 to TRBJ1-1; D not resolved. The germline CDR1 and CDR2 sequences are KGHSH and LQKENI. The CDR3 is 15 amino acids. The germline V and J ends were trimmed by 0 bases and 0 bases, with 8 bases remaining between them. CDR3 coding DNA: TGTGCCAGCTCACCACCTGCCCCTATGAACACTGAAGCTTTCTTT. Translation gives CASSPPAPMNTEAFF. Variable domain in full (rest from reference TRBV18 and TRBJ1-1): NAGVMQNPRHLVRRRGQEARLRCSPMKGHSHVYWYRQLPEEGLKFMVYLQKENIIDESGMPKERFSAEFPKEGPSILRIQQVVRGDSAAYFCASSPPAPMNTEAFFGQGTRLTVV.

This chain uses TRBV30 with TRBJ2-5; perhaps TRBD1 as D (5 bases). The closer fit of TRBJ2-7 to the DNA end suggests the J call may be wrong. The CDR3 spans 12 residues. Germline loops: CDR1 GTSNPN, CDR2 SVGIG (reference sequence). The CDR3 DNA reads as TGTGCCTGGAAATACAGGCGAGGCGAGCAGTACTTC. It encodes CAWKYRRGEQYF.

The rearrangement links TRBV11-1 to TRBJ1-2; 9 bases are a match to TRBD1. This CDR3 has 13 amino acids. V gave up 4 bases and J gave up 6 bases; unmatched junction bases: 3. CDR1 and CDR2 from the germline V gene are SGHAT and FQDESV (reference sequence). For the CDR3, the DNA is TGTGCCAGCAGCTCCAGGACAGGGGATGGCTACACCTTC. It translates to CASSSRTGDGYTF.

V usage is TRBV30 and J usage is TRBJ2-4, with 11 bases aligning to TRBD2. The V and J ends lost 0 bases and 0 bases, in that order; junction bases with no gene match: 13. The CDR3 runs to 20 residues. CDR1 and CDR2 from the germline V gene are GTSNPN and SVGIG (reference sequence). The CDR3 protein is CAWSVLSGRALGLAKNIQYF. The CDR3 nucleotides read TGTGCCTGGAGTGTACTTAGCGGGAGGGCCTTGGGTCTAGCCAAAAACATTCAGTACTTC.

This clone was detected only a few times. The CDR3 region has the DNA TGTGCCAGCAGTGAAGCTCCCGAGGAGCAGTACTTC. Protein product: CASSEAPEEQYF. The chain is built from TRBV2 and TRBJ2-7; D gene unclear. V was pared by 0 bases and J by 7 bases, with 7 bases between. This CDR3 spans 12 amino acids. From germline, CDR1 is SNHLY and CDR2 FYNNEI.

This clone was seen a handful of times. The V and J genes are TRBV4-1 and TRBJ2-4; 9 bases fit TRBD2. CDR1 MGHRA and CDR2 YSYEKL come from the germline V gene. This CDR3 has 16 amino acids. V shed 3 bases and J 7 bases; nucleotides not matched to a gene: 10. The CDR3 bases are TGCGCCAGCAGCCACTATAGTAGCGGGAGTGGGAACATTCAGTACTTC. This gives the protein CASSHYSSGSGNIQYF.

This clone was seen a few times. The rearrangement links TRBV28 to TRBJ1-2; D ambiguous. Germline-derived CDR1 and CDR2 are MDHEN and SYDVKM. V was shortened by 4 bases and J by 8 bases, with 11 bases between the two germline ends. The CDR3 sequence is 12 residues long. CDR3: CASSSRSEGYTF. CDR3 nucleotides: TGTGCCAGCAGTTCCAGGTCCGAGGGCTACACCTTC.

V gene TRBV10-3 combines with J gene TRBJ2-1, with TRBD2 matching over 12 bases. CDR3 size: 16 residues. CDR1 and CDR2 from the germline V gene are ENHRY and SYGVKD. The junction had 9 bases not matched to a gene; V was cut back by 7 bases and J by 5 bases. The chain's CDR3 is CAITGLAGSNNNEQFF. For the CDR3, the DNA is TGTGCCATCACCGGACTAGCGGGGAGTAATAACAATGAGCAGTTCTTC.

The gene calls are TRBV4-2 and TRBJ2-7, with D uncertain. CDR3 length equals 14 residues. Germline loops: CDR1 LGHNA, CDR2 YNFKEQ. Trimming removed 0 bases from V and 6 bases from J, with 12 bases in between. The DNA for the CDR3 is TGTGCCAGCAGCCAAGAATTGACCAGCGCCGAGCAGTACTTC. It yields the protein CASSQELTSAEQYF.

Only a few counts were recorded for this clone. The chain employs TRBV5-6 and TRBJ2-7; TRBD2 matches 7 bases. The CDR3 length is 16 residues. The germline V gene has CDR1 SGHDT and CDR2 YYEEEE. V gave up 4 bases and J gave up 2 bases; unmatched junction bases: 12. The CDR3 sequence is CASSPTLAMGAYEQYF. In DNA, the CDR3 is TGTGCCAGCAGCCCGACACTAGCGATGGGGGCCTACGAGCAGTACTTC.

V and J are TRBV18 and TRBJ2-2; 9 positions match TRBD1. Germline CDR1 is KGHSH and CDR2 is LQKENI. The CDR3 runs to 18 residues. J was trimmed by 1 base and V by 3 bases; bases with no gene match: 9. The CDR3 DNA is TGTGCCAGCTCACCCTATCCTGGGACAGGGAGGAACACCGGGGAGCTGTTTTTT. This translates into CASSPYPGTGRNTGELFF. The entire variable domain, with the rest obtained from reference TRBV18 and TRBJ2-2, is as follows: NAGVMQNPRHLVRRRGQEARLRCSPMKGHSHVYWYRQLPEEGLKFMVYLQKENIIDESGMPKERFSAEFPKEGPSILRIQQVVRGDSAAYFCASSPYPGTGRNTGELFFGEGSRLTVL.

The genes are TRBV4-2 and TRBJ2-5, with TRBD2 matching 9 bases. With V trimmed by 1 base and J by 2 bases, 8 bases remained unmatched. Looked up from germline, CDR1 is LGHNA and CDR2 is YNFKEQ. The CDR3 sequence is 17 residues long. The CDR3 region is CASSQVESGGTQETQYF. The CDR3 bases are TGTGCCAGCAGCCAAGTAGAAAGCGGGGGGACGCAAGAGACCCAGTACTTC.

CDR3 amino acids: CASSTRDREDGYTF. The DNA of the CDR3 is TGTGCCAGCAGCACCCGGGACAGGGAGGATGGCTACACCTTC. J is TRBJ1-2 and V is TRBV7-9; TRBD1 matches at 9 bases. Germline V gene lookup returns CDR1 SEHNR and CDR2 FQNEAQ (reference sequence). Trimming cost V 5 bases and J 6 bases; bases outside gene matches: 7. CDR3 size: 14 residues.

J is TRBJ1-1 and V is TRBV6-5, with a possible D match to TRBD1 (6 bases). This CDR3 has 14 residues. V gave up 6 bases and J gave up 6 bases, with 17 bases separating them. Per the germline V gene, CDR1 is MNHEY and CDR2 is SVGAGI. CDR3 sequence (DNA): TGTGCCAGCAGAAACGGGGGGGCACACGCTGAAGCTTTCTTT. This sequence encodes CASRNGGAHAEAFF.

This clone was detected only a few times. The J gene is TRBJ2-7, the V gene TRBV13; 14 positions agree with TRBD2. V was pared by 6 bases and J by 4 bases, with 2 bases of the junction left unmatched. CDR3 length equals 14 residues. Germline V lookup: CDR1 PRHDT, CDR2 FYEKMQ (reference sequence). DNA for the CDR3: TGTGCCAGCAGAGGGACTAGCGGGAGTTACGAGCAGTACTTC. This gives the protein CASRGTSGSYEQYF.

The rearrangement links TRBV4-1 to TRBJ2-6; D is ambiguous. This CDR3 spans 20 amino acids. CDR1 is MGHRA and CDR2 is YSYEKL in the germline V gene. Trimming removed 7 bases at V and 0 bases at J, with 25 bases between. CDR3 DNA sequence: TGCGCCAGCACCAAAATACCCATTGGGCAGAGCAACTCTGGGGCCAACGTCCTGACTTTC. Residues: CASTKIPIGQSNSGANVLTF.

This clone appeared a few times. This chain links TRBV5-1 with TRBJ2-5, with D unresolved. With 3 bases removed from V and 4 bases from J, the gap between germline ends came to 10 bases. Per the germline V gene, CDR1 is SGHRS and CDR2 is YFSETQ. CDR3 length: 13 amino acids. CDR3 DNA sequence: TGCGCCAGCAGCTGGTCCCCGGGAGAGACCCAGTACTTC. This sequence encodes CASSWSPGETQYF.

This clone has only a few counts. V usage is TRBV4-1 and J usage is TRBJ1-2, with D possibly matching TRBD1 (6 bases). The V end was cut by 0 bases, the J end by 0 bases, with 8 bases between. This CDR3 contains 15 residues. Germline CDR1 and CDR2: MGHRA and YSYEKL. The CDR3 DNA reads TGCGCCAGCAGCCAAGAGGACAGAACTAACTATGGCTACACCTTC. The encoded protein is CASSQEDRTNYGYTF.

The chain uses TRBV9 and TRBJ1-5; 11 nucleotides agree with TRBD1. The CDR3 consists of 14 residues. J gave up 6 bases and V 4 bases, and 3 bases lay outside the gene matches. Germline V gene lookup returns CDR1 SGDLS and CDR2 YYNGEE. The CDR3 DNA is TGTGCCAGCAGCCGGACAGGGGGCGGTCAGCCCCAGCATTTT. The encoded protein is CASSRTGGGQPQHF.